Each of the 9 T cell receptor beta chains below was sequenced from the same sample in a study of blood T cell repertoires in COVID-19. Only in-frame clones appear in the TCRdb table, and some are missing; sequencing was by immunoSEQ multiplex PCR. The sample consists of 200,000 to 250,000 clones, 75% to 85% of them appearing once. The sequenced material came from PBMCs or T cells enriched from blood (not recorded which). All receptors come from a man between 35 and 55 years old who had recovered from COVID-19.

V is TRBV7-9 and J is TRBJ1-1; possibly TRBD1 for D (5 bases). There are 14 residues in the CDR3. Germline CDR1 is SEHNR and CDR2 is FQNEAQ (reference sequence). Trimming shortened V by 4 bases and J by 3 bases, and 12 bases separated the two germline ends. The CDR3 bases are TGTGCCAGCAGCTCCAACAGGTCCTACACTGAAGCTTTCTTT. Translation: CASSSNRSYTEAFF. Supplemented by reference TRBV7-9 and TRBJ1-1, the full variable domain reads DTGVSQNPRHKITKRGQNVTFRCDPISEHNRLYWYRQTLGQGPEFLTYFQNEAQLEKSRLLSDRFSAERPKGSFSTLEIQRTEQGDSAMYLCASSSNRSYTEAFFGQGTRLTVV.

This chain connects TRBV27 to TRBJ1-2, with 8 nucleotides matching TRBD1. Germline V gives CDR1 MNHEY, CDR2 SMNVEV (reference sequence). With 3 bases clipped from V and 0 bases from J, the junction kept 3 bases outside the gene matches. The CDR3 contains 15 residues. The CDR3 DNA sequence: TGTGCCAGCAGTTTGGCAGGGGGCCCTAACTATGGCTACACCTTC. Translated: CASSLAGGPNYGYTF.

V and J are TRBV7-2 and TRBJ1-1; TRBD1 aligns across 11 bases. V was clipped by 3 bases and J by 1 base; unmatched bases: 7. This CDR3 spans 17 amino acids. Per the germline V gene, CDR1 is SGHTA and CDR2 is FQGNSA. In DNA form, the CDR3 reads TGTGCCAGCAGCTTCGGACAGGGGGCCCTCGGGAACACTGAAGCTTTCTTT. It specifies CASSFGQGALGNTEAFF.

The genes are TRBV6-2 or TRBV6-3 and TRBJ1-2; D unresolved. The CDR3 totals 14 residues. V lost 4 bases, J lost 5 bases, and 14 bases lay in between. Per germline, CDR1 MNHEY and CDR2 SVGEGT. The CDR3: CASSLSRDGYGYTF. CDR3 nucleotides: TGTGCCAGCAGTTTAAGCCGGGATGGTTATGGCTACACCTTC.

This sequence joins TRBV6-5 and TRBJ1-1, with 7 bases matching TRBD1. Trimming cost V 6 bases and J 1 base; bases outside gene matches: 8. The CDR3 runs to 15 residues. Germline CDR1 and CDR2: MNHEY and SVGAGI. The CDR3 here is CASRWDSRRNTEAFF. In DNA form, the CDR3 reads TGTGCCAGCAGATGGGACAGCCGAAGGAACACTGAAGCTTTCTTT.

This clone was counted a few times. J is TRBJ1-5 and V is TRBV5-5; D call uncertain. Trimming cost V 4 bases and J 1 base, with 6 bases left between them. Germline V lookup: CDR1 SGHKS, CDR2 YYEKEE (reference sequence). The CDR3 contains 13 residues. The CDR3 sequence: CASSVRSNQPQHF. CDR3 DNA sequence: TGTGCCAGCAGCGTACGGAGCAATCAGCCCCAGCATTTT.

The gene calls are TRBV7-9 and TRBJ2-3, with TRBD2 as a possible D gene (6 bases). The CDR3 totals 15 residues. Trimming took off 3 bases at V and 0 bases at J, with 10 bases between the two ends. Germline-derived CDR1 and CDR2 are SEHNR and FQNEAQ (reference sequence). This chain's CDR3 is CASSLTGGSTDTQYF. In nucleotides, the CDR3 is TGTGCCAGCAGCTTGACCGGGGGAAGCACAGATACGCAGTATTTT.

This sequence joins TRBV30 and TRBJ1-6; unclear D gene. The CDR3 has 13 residues. Germline values: CDR1 GTSNPN, CDR2 SVGIG (reference sequence). V shed 8 bases and J shed 9 bases, with 17 bases lying between them. The CDR3 sequence: CARQSDLGSPLHF. In nucleotides, the CDR3 is TGTGCCCGCCAGTCGGACTTGGGTTCACCCCTCCACTTT.

This chain links TRBV5-1 with TRBJ2-7; 8 bases match TRBD1. The CDR3 totals 14 residues. CDR1 and CDR2 from the germline V gene are SGHRS and YFSETQ. J was trimmed by 2 bases and V by 6 bases; bases with no gene match: 7. CDR3 bases: TGCGCCAGCACCGACCGGACAGGGCCCTACGAGCAGTACTTC. Amino acids: CASTDRTGPYEQYF.